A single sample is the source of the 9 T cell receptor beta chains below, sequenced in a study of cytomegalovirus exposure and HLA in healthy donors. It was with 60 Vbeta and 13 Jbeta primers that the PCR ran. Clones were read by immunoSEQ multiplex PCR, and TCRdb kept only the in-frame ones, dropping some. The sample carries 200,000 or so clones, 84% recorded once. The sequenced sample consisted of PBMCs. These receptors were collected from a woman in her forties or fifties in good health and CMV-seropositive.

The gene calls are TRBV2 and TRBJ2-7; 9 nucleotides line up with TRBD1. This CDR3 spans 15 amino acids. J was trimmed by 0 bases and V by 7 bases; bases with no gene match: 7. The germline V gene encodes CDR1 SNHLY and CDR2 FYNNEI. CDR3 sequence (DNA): TGTGCCAGCAATCCATGGGACAGGGACTCCTACGAGCAGTACTTC. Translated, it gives CASNPWDRDSYEQYF.

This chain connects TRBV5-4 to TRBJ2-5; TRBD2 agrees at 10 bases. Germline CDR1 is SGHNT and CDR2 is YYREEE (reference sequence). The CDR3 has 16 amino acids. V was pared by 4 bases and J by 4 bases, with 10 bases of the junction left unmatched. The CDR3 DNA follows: TGTGCCAGCAGCCCCATAGCGGGGGGCGGTTCAGAGACCCAGTACTTC. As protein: CASSPIAGGGSETQYF.

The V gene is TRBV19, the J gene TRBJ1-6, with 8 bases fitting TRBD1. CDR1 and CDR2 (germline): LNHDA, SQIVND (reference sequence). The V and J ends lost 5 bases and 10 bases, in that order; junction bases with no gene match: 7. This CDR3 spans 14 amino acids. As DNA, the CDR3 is TGTGCCAGTAGTGTCGACAGGGGTGGATCACCCCTCCACTTT. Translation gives CASSVDRGGSPLHF.

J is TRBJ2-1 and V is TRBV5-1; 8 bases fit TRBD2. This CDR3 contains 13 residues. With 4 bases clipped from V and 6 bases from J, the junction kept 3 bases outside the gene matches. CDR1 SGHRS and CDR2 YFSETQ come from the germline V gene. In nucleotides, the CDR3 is TGCGCCAGCAGCGACGGGACTAGCAATGAGCAGTTCTTC. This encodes CASSDGTSNEQFF.

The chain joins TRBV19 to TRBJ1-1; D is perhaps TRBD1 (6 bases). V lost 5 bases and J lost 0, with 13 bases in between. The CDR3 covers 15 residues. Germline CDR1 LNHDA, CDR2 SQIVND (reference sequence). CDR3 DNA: TGTGCCAGTAGTCGCAGGACAGAATTGAACACTGAAGCTTTCTTT. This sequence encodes CASSRRTELNTEAFF.

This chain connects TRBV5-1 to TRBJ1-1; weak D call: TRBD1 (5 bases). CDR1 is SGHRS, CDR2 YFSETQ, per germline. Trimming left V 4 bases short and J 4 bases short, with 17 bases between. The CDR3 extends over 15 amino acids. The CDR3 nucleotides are TGCGCCAGCAGCCCGGAAGGGGCGCCGGGCACTGAAGCTTTCTTT. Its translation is CASSPEGAPGTEAFF.

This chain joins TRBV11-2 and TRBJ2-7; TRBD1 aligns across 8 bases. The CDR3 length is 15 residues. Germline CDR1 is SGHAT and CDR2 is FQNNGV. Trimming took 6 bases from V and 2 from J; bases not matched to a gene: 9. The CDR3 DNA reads TGTGCCAGCAGTTCAGAGACAGGGGCGACCTACGAGCAGTACTTC. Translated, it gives CASSSETGATYEQYF. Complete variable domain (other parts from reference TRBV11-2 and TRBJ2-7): EAGVAQSPRYKIIEKRQSVAFWCNPISGHATLYWYQQILGQGPKLLIQFQNNGVVDDSQLPKDRFSAERLKGVDSTLKIQPAKLEDSAVYLCASSSETGATYEQYFGPGTRLTVT.

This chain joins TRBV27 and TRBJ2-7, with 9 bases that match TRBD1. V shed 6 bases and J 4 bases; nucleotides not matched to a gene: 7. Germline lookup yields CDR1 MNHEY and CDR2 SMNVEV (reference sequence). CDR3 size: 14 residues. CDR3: CASRLTGGVYEQYF. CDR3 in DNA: TGTGCCAGCAGATTAACAGGGGGCGTGTACGAGCAGTACTTC.

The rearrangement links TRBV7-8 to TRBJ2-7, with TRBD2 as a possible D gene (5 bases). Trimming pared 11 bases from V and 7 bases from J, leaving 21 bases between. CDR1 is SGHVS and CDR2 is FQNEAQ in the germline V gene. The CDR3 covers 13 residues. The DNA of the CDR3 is TGTGCCTCCAACCCGGTTGAGGGCGAGGAGCAGTACTTC. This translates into CASNPVEGEEQYF.